This T cell receptor beta chain stems from a study of T cells in narcolepsy. Study as a whole: Donors had narcolepsy type 1 or type 2, or were healthy controls.

Germline assignment: CDR1 SGHVS and CDR2 FQNEAQ. This CDR3 spans 14 amino acids. V dropped 0 bases and J dropped 2 bases, with 5 bases sitting between them. Findings and caveats of the study: HCRT-specific and TRIB2-specific autoreactive clonotypes appeared among same-patient CSF and blood CD4+ clonotypes.

The protocol was immunoSEQ multiplex PCR, while the TCRdb copy is restricted to in-frame clones and leaves out a portion. Seen here are roughly 35,000 clones, approximately 86% observed once, and the top ten hold under 2%. For this clone: Its antigen is as yet unknown.

Sequences were obtained from CD45RA- memory CD4+ T cells from PBMCs. The receptor was isolated from a human donor with narcolepsy. This rearrangement joins TRBV7-8 to TRBJ1-3; no reliable D call. The CDR3 DNA sequence: TGTGCCAGCAGCTTAGCCGGGGCTGGAAACACCATATATTTT. Amino acids: CASSLAGAGNTIYF. Using reference TRBV7-8 and TRBJ1-3 for the parts outside the CDR3, the full variable domain is GAGVSQSPRYKVAKRGQDVALRCDPISGHVSLFWYQQALGQGPEFLTYFQNEAQLDKSGLPSDRFFAERPEGSVSTLKIQRTQQEDSAVYLCASSLAGAGNTIYFGEGSWLTVV.